This TCR beta chain was identified in a study of vaccination effects on CD4 cells after COVID-19. Study at large: Participants completed two doses of the BNT162b2 or mRNA-1273 vaccine.

As concerns this clone: The antigen is unknown.

Here immunoSEQ multiplex PCR was the method, and the copy in TCRdb shows in-frame clones only, minus some. The repertoire has about 37,000 clones, 65% to 85% of them found once; the top ten carry 2.5% to 3.5%. Study-wide findings and caveats: Sampling in the study covered few convalescent patients and included no early post-infection timepoints. Late post-vaccination, clones induced by infection and those induced by vaccine underwent marked clonal contraction.

CD4+ T cells were isolated after around 9 days of culture. Each culture had half its medium swapped for IL-2 medium on days 3 and 7. Germline V gene sequence: CDR1 SGHTA, CDR2 FQGNSA. The V gene end was trimmed by 5 bases and the J gene end by 5 bases; junction bases not matched to a gene: 14. This CDR3 contains 16 residues. The sequencing used CD4+ T cells from PBMCs cultured without peptide, collected before COVID-19 vaccination. The V call is TRBV7-2, the J call TRBJ2-5; the match to TRBD2 covers 7 bases. The clonotype was recovered from a human donor who received a COVID-19 vaccine. Here the CDR3 reads CASSRRTSGFQETQYF. The CDR3 DNA sequence: TGTGCCAGCAGCCGGAGGACTAGTGGGTTCCAGGAGACCCAGTACTTC.